The 15 T cell receptor beta chains reported below all come from one sample, sequenced in a study of cytomegalovirus exposure and HLA in healthy donors listed by TCRdb under 2017. The library was made by the immunoSEQ multiplex PCR assay. For the multiplex PCR, a mixture combining 60 forward primers for TCR Vbeta segments and 13 reverse primers for TCR Jbeta segments was used. TCRdb carries this immuneACCESS record with in-frame sequences only. Its versions omit some clonotypes, under half of them owing to an unresolved V gene in the studies checked, with the rest unexplained. This sample has about 98,000 clones in its table, and around 73% of those were observed once. The biggest ten clones account for less than 1.5% of the sample. The sequenced sample consisted of PBMCs. All receptors derive from a female donor in good health and CMV-seronegative.

J is TRBJ2-7 and V is TRBV7-2, with 8 bases matching TRBD1. The germline gives CDR1 SGHTA, CDR2 FQGNSA. The CDR3 has 15 amino acids. Unmatched junction bases numbered 4, after V lost 3 bases and J lost 0 bases. The CDR3 region has the DNA TGTGCCAGCAGCTTGACCGGGACAGGCTCCTACGAGCAGTACTTC. It yields the protein CASSLTGTGSYEQYF.

This chain links TRBV7-2 with TRBJ2-2; 10 bases fit TRBD2. Germline V CDR1 and CDR2: SGHTA, FQGNSA. V lost 0 bases and J lost 7; bases outside the gene matches: 5. The CDR3 is 16 amino acids. The CDR3 DNA reads as TGTGCCAGCAGCTTAGCAGCGGGGGGGCCGATCGGGGAGCTGTTTTTT. Its translation is CASSLAAGGPIGELFF.

The chain combines TRBV7-9 with TRBJ2-1; the D is unclear. Trimming shortened V by 4 bases and J by 7 bases, and 8 bases separated the two germline ends. Germline V CDR1 and CDR2: SEHNR, FQNEAQ (reference sequence). The CDR3 has 12 amino acids. DNA for the CDR3: TGTGCCAGCAGCTCTCCTCCTAATGAGCAGTTCTTC. It specifies CASSSPPNEQFF.

The chain joins TRBV30 to TRBJ1-6, with 10 bases aligning to TRBD1. Germline V gene data show CDR1 as GTSNPN and CDR2 as SVGIG (reference sequence). V trimming: 7 bases; J trimming: 7 bases; junction bases outside the gene matches: 1. The CDR3 is 12 residues long. The CDR3 nucleotides are TGTGCCTCGGGACAGGGGAATTCACCCCTCCACTTT. This gives the protein CASGQGNSPLHF.

This sequence joins TRBV6-1 and TRBJ2-3; 9 positions match TRBD2. CDR3 length equals 15 residues. The trim removed 5 bases at V and 1 base at J, leaving 4 bases unmatched. From germline, CDR1 is MNHNS and CDR2 SASEGT. CDR3 protein: CASSSTSGGTDTQYF. In DNA, the CDR3 is TGTGCCAGCAGTTCGACTAGCGGCGGCACAGATACGCAGTATTTT.

CDR3 coding DNA: TGCGCCAGCAGCCAAGTGTGGACAGTAGAAGCCAAAAACATTCAGTACTTC. Residues: CASSQVWTVEAKNIQYF. V usage is TRBV4-1 and J usage is TRBJ2-4, with D possibly matching TRBD1 (6 bases). The V end lost 1 base, the J end lost 0 bases, and 13 bases lay between the germline ends. Germline V gene lookup returns CDR1 MGHRA and CDR2 YSYEKL. This CDR3 comprises 17 residues.

The CDR3 loop reads CASSLTFGAGDSPLHF. DNA for the CDR3: TGCGCCAGCAGCTTGACTTTTGGGGCGGGAGATTCACCCCTCCACTTT. This rearrangement joins TRBV5-1 to TRBJ1-6; D is perhaps TRBD1 (5 bases). Germline V gene sequence: CDR1 SGHRS, CDR2 YFSETQ. The CDR3 loop spans 16 amino acids. Trimming removed 1 base at V and 8 bases at J, with 16 bases between.

The genes are TRBV5-1 and TRBJ2-2, with D unresolved. Trimming stripped 2 bases from V and 4 bases from J, with 6 bases between. Germline CDR1 reads SGHRS; CDR2 reads YFSETQ. The CDR3 length is 13 residues. CDR3 sequence: CASSFRVTGELFF. The CDR3 nucleotides are TGCGCCAGCAGCTTCCGGGTCACCGGGGAGCTGTTTTTT.

The rearrangement joins TRBV29-1 to TRBJ1-1, with TRBD1 identical over 8 bases. V gave up 3 bases and J gave up 4 bases; unmatched junction bases: 7. The CDR3 loop spans 14 amino acids. CDR1 and CDR2 (germline): SQVTM, ANQGSEA. The CDR3 here is CSVDGHRGTTEAFF. DNA for the CDR3: TGCAGCGTTGACGGCCACAGGGGGACCACTGAAGCTTTCTTT.

This clone was counted only a few times. The chain has TRBV5-4 and TRBJ1-6; 7 bases are a match to TRBD1. The V and J ends lost 6 bases and 6 bases, in that order; junction bases with no gene match: 9. This CDR3 is built from 15 residues. The germline CDR1 and CDR2 sequences are SGHNT and YYREEE (reference sequence). The DNA of the CDR3 is TGTGCCAGCACCCTGCCGGGACAGTCTAATTCACCCCTCCACTTT. Its protein product is CASTLPGQSNSPLHF.

This clone was counted a few times. The chain uses TRBV4-2 and TRBJ1-1; D ambiguous. The CDR3 totals 16 residues. Trimming cost V 0 bases and J 1 base, with 12 bases left between them. The germline V gene encodes CDR1 LGHNA and CDR2 YNFKEQ. The DNA of the CDR3 is TGTGCCAGCAGCCAAGATTTGGCGGGCTCGAACACTGAAGCTTTCTTT. Translating it yields CASSQDLAGSNTEAFF.

This sequence joins TRBV29-1 and TRBJ1-5; D ambiguous. From germline, CDR1 is SQVTM and CDR2 ANQGSEA. This CDR3 has 13 residues. The ends were cut back, 7 bases at V and 5 bases at J, with 15 bases in the middle. The CDR3 sequence: CSGRDGRDQPQHF. DNA for the CDR3: TGCAGCGGACGGGATGGTCGTGATCAGCCCCAGCATTTT. Based on the CDR3 plus reference TRBV29-1 and TRBJ1-5, the full variable domain is SAVISQKPSRDICQRGTSLTIQCQVDSQVTMMFWYRQQPGQSLTLIATANQGSEATYESGFVIDKFPISRPNLTFSTLTVSNMSPEDSSIYLCSGRDGRDQPQHFGDGTRLSIL.

This rearrangement joins TRBV11-2 to TRBJ2-5; D is perhaps TRBD2 (6 bases). CDR3 length equals 14 residues. V lost 5 bases and J 1 base, leaving 11 bases between the germline ends. Germline V gene data show CDR1 as SGHAT and CDR2 as FQNNGV. The CDR3 DNA follows: TGTGCCAGCAGCCCTCCCGGGGGCCAAGAGACCCAGTACTTC. The encoded protein is CASSPPGGQETQYF.

The V and J genes are TRBV7-9 and TRBJ1-5, with D maybe TRBD1 (5 bases). The CDR3 has 17 amino acids. Germline CDR1 is SEHNR and CDR2 is FQNEAQ (reference sequence). V was shortened by 4 bases and J by 0 bases, with 16 bases between the two germline ends. CDR3 sequence reads: CASSWGDPGYSNQPQHF. The CDR3, as DNA: TGTGCCAGCAGCTGGGGGGACCCCGGGTATAGCAATCAGCCCCAGCATTTT.

This chain uses TRBV14 with TRBJ1-2; TRBD1 matches at 9 bases. The CDR3 totals 11 residues. The ends lost 11 bases at V and 6 bases at J; junction bases unmatched: 4. Germline CDR1 SGHDN, CDR2 FVKESK. The CDR3 spells CAGHRGHGYTF. The CDR3 nucleotides are TGTGCCGGACACAGGGGGCATGGCTACACCTTC.